Below, 17 T cell receptor beta chains from the same sample are listed, as sequenced in a study of cytomegalovirus exposure and HLA in healthy donors. Amplification used 60 Vbeta primers and 13 Jbeta primers. Generated by immunoSEQ multiplex PCR, the TCRdb table keeps only in-frame clones and is missing some. The data contain some 150,000 clones, around 75% of them singletons. The sequencing sample was made of PBMCs. These receptors all stem from a female donor in good health and CMV-seronegative.

The chain is built from TRBV9 and TRBJ2-2, with 11 bases lining up with TRBD2. V was clipped by 2 bases and J by 1 base; unmatched bases: 4. CDR1 is SGDLS and CDR2 is YYNGEE in the germline V gene. This CDR3 contains 17 residues. CDR3 sequence (DNA): TGTGCCAGCAGCGTGTCCGGGACTAGCGGGAACACCGGGGAGCTGTTTTTT. It specifies CASSVSGTSGNTGELFF.

The chain combines TRBV9 with TRBJ1-3; maybe TRBD1 (6 bases). V was cut by 2 bases and J by 3 bases, with 18 bases left in between. The CDR3 covers 17 residues. From germline, CDR1 is SGDLS and CDR2 YYNGEE. In DNA form, the CDR3 reads TGTGCCAGCAGCGTGGCCTCGCGGGGGCTAATTGGAAACACCATATATTTT. Translated, it gives CASSVASRGLIGNTIYF.

The gene calls are TRBV5-4 and TRBJ2-5; TRBD2 aligns across 8 bases. CDR1 is SGHNT and CDR2 is YYREEE in the germline V gene (reference sequence). The junction had 12 bases not matched to a gene; V was cut back by 4 bases and J by 7 bases. The CDR3 is 15 residues long. DNA for the CDR3: TGTGCCAGCAGCCCAGCGGGAGATGAGTGGGTGACCCAGTACTTC. It codes for CASSPAGDEWVTQYF.

The chain links TRBV4-1 to TRBJ2-7, with 7 bases identical to TRBD2. The CDR3 consists of 15 residues. After removal of 6 bases from V and 7 bases from J, the junction contained 15 bases not matched to a gene. CDR1 is MGHRA, CDR2 YSYEKL, per germline. The CDR3 bases are TGCGCCAGCAGTCTCATGGGGGGGGGAGGAAAAGAGCAGTACTTC. Amino acids: CASSLMGGGGKEQYF.

This CDR3 reads CASSYSSKSGGETQYF. CDR3 DNA: TGTGCCAGCAGTTACTCGAGTAAGTCAGGGGGAGAGACCCAGTACTTC. The chain recombines TRBV6-8 with TRBJ2-5; TRBD1 matches 7 bases. Germline loops: CDR1 MNHGY, CDR2 SAAAGT. The CDR3 sequence is 16 residues long. The J segment lost 4 bases and the V segment lost 0 bases, leaving 8 bases of the junction unmatched.

The chain employs TRBV5-8 and TRBJ1-2; 9 bases are shared with TRBD1. The CDR3 length is 17 residues. J lost 3 bases, V lost 4 bases, and 13 bases had no gene match. CDR1 and CDR2 from the germline V gene are SGHTS and YDEGEE. CDR3 in amino acids: CASSAHLRDRADYGYTF. The CDR3 DNA follows: TGTGCCAGCAGCGCGCACCTCCGGGACAGGGCCGACTATGGCTACACCTTC.

V and J are TRBV19 and TRBJ1-2, with D uncertain. The V gene's germline CDR1 is LNHDA and CDR2 SQIVND (reference sequence). CDR3 length: 13 amino acids. V lost 4 bases and J lost 3, with 9 bases in between. The CDR3 loop reads CASSRSPDYGYTF. The CDR3 DNA is TGTGCCAGTAGTAGGTCGCCAGACTATGGCTACACCTTC.

The V and J genes are TRBV14 and TRBJ2-1, with a weak D call TRBD2 (5 bases). This CDR3 is 16 amino acids long. Trimming cost V 4 bases and J 3 bases, with 16 bases left between them. Per germline, CDR1 SGHDN and CDR2 FVKESK. The CDR3 DNA sequence: TGTGCCAGCAGCCCATCAAGAGGGCCTAGCTACAATGAGCAGTTCTTC. The encoded protein is CASSPSRGPSYNEQFF.

The chain is built from TRBV4-2 and TRBJ2-5; TRBD2 matches at 13 bases. Germline values: CDR1 LGHNA, CDR2 YNFKEQ. V dropped 4 bases and J dropped 12; count of bases not matched to a gene: 14. The CDR3 spans 16 residues. CDR3 DNA sequence: TGTGCCAGCAGCCCAGCGACCGGGACTAGCGGGAATCCCAAGTACTTC. Amino acids: CASSPATGTSGNPKYF.

The chain links TRBV15 to TRBJ1-5; D uncertain. The CDR3 is 16 residues long. Germline CDR1 LNHNV, CDR2 YYDKDF (reference sequence). With 0 bases removed from V and 4 bases from J, the gap between germline ends came to 13 bases. The CDR3 reads CATSRDKGSGNQPQHF. DNA of the CDR3: TGTGCCACCAGCAGAGATAAAGGGAGCGGGAATCAGCCCCAGCATTTT.

There are a few counts of this clone. The V gene is TRBV6-4, the J gene TRBJ2-1, with TRBD2 matching 7 bases. V dropped 3 bases and J dropped 7; count of bases not matched to a gene: 6. In germline, CDR1 is MRHNA, CDR2 SNTAGT. This CDR3 comprises 14 residues. The CDR3 DNA sequence: TGTGCCAGCAGTGAAGGCGGGAGTCATAATGAGCAGTTCTTC. Residues: CASSEGGSHNEQFF.

The gene calls are TRBV30 and TRBJ1-3, with 7 bases identical to TRBD1. Germline V gene lookup returns CDR1 GTSNPN and CDR2 SVGIG (reference sequence). The CDR3 runs 16 residues. The junction had 11 bases not matched to a gene; V was cut back by 4 bases and J by 2 bases. The CDR3 sequence: CAWTRTGFFTGNTIYF. CDR3 DNA sequence: TGTGCCTGGACTCGGACAGGCTTTTTTACTGGAAACACCATATATTTT.

On this clone itself: The sample contains more than one DNA sequence encoding this CDR3. This sequence joins TRBV25-1 and TRBJ2-7; D is perhaps TRBD2 (5 bases). Between the trimmed V and J ends, which lost 3 bases and 1 base, there was a span of 7 bases. Germline CDR1 is MGHDK and CDR2 is SYGVNS. The CDR3 has 13 amino acids. The CDR3 is CASSDGGSYEQYF. The CDR3 region has the DNA TGTGCCAGCAGTGATGGCGGGTCCTACGAGCAGTACTTC.

The genes are TRBV15 and TRBJ2-2, with 8 bases matching TRBD1. In germline, CDR1 is LNHNV, CDR2 YYDKDF (reference sequence). This CDR3 is 14 amino acids long. The trim removed 3 bases at V and 6 bases at J, leaving 3 bases unmatched. CDR3: CATSSDRGPGELFF. For the CDR3, the DNA is TGTGCCACCAGCAGCGACAGGGGACCCGGGGAGCTGTTTTTT.

The count of this clone is one. The rearrangement uses TRBV5-1 and TRBJ2-7; TRBD2 matches 9 bases. CDR3 length equals 15 residues. The germline V gene encodes CDR1 SGHRS and CDR2 YFSETQ. Trimming cost V 0 bases and J 4 bases; bases outside gene matches: 5. The CDR3 region is CASSLASGISYEQYF. In nucleotides, the CDR3 is TGCGCCAGCAGCTTGGCTAGCGGGATCTCATACGAGCAGTACTTC.

This clone was seen a single time. The V and J genes are TRBV19 and TRBJ2-7; 10 bases are shared with TRBD1. J gave up 6 bases and V 3 bases, and 2 bases lay outside the gene matches. CDR1 and CDR2 from the germline V gene are LNHDA and SQIVND (reference sequence). This CDR3 has 13 amino acids. The CDR3 protein is CASSMGQGSEQYF. CDR3 in DNA: TGTGCCAGTAGTATGGGACAGGGGAGCGAGCAGTACTTC.

This clone was counted only a few times. This sequence joins TRBV5-3 and TRBJ1-5; TRBD1 is a possible D gene (5 bases). TRBV5-3 is an ORF, with its function uncertain. V lost 0 bases and J 3 bases, leaving 7 bases between the germline ends. This CDR3 contains 14 residues. The CDR3 sequence is CARSLGQFNQPQHF. Written as DNA, the CDR3 is TGTGCCAGAAGCTTGGGACAGTTCAATCAGCCCCAGCATTTT.